Listed here are 24 T cell receptor beta chains from one sample, sequenced in a study of cytomegalovirus exposure and HLA in healthy donors. Using immunoSEQ multiplex PCR, the repertoire was profiled, and TCRdb retains in-frame clones only, with some absent. The sample consists of more than 65,000 clones, roughly 93% of them appearing once. The source material was PBMCs. These receptors all come from a young man in good health and CMV-seronegative.

The rearrangement links TRBV2 to TRBJ1-5, with a weak D call TRBD1 (6 bases). V lost 2 bases and J 1 base, leaving 15 bases between the germline ends. The germline V gene has CDR1 SNHLY and CDR2 FYNNEI. The CDR3 is 17 residues long. CDR3 sequence reads: CASSERSGGFSNQPQHF. In DNA form, the CDR3 reads TGTGCCAGCAGTGAAAGGAGCGGGGGCTTCAGCAATCAGCCCCAGCATTTT.

This chain uses TRBV7-9 with TRBJ2-7; 9 bases are a match to TRBD1. The CDR3 sequence is 15 residues long. The germline CDR1 and CDR2 sequences are SEHNR and FQNEAQ (reference sequence). The J segment lost 2 bases and the V segment lost 4 bases, leaving 6 bases of the junction unmatched. The CDR3 sequence: CASSSRRDRAYEQYF. CDR3 nucleotide sequence: TGTGCCAGCAGCTCCCGTCGGGACAGGGCCTACGAGCAGTACTTC.

This rearrangement joins TRBV7-8 to TRBJ1-1; D not resolved. Looked up from germline, CDR1 is SGHVS and CDR2 is FQNEAQ. The V end lost 3 bases, the J end lost 4 bases, and 9 bases lay between the germline ends. The CDR3 is 13 amino acids. CDR3 amino acids: CASSFRGPTEAFF. DNA for the CDR3: TGTGCCAGCAGCTTCAGAGGGCCCACTGAAGCTTTCTTT.

This clone occurred a few times. The chain joins TRBV28 to TRBJ1-2; D uncertain. Trimming cost V 7 bases and J 4 bases, with 7 bases left between them. CDR3 length: 11 residues. Germline V CDR1 and CDR2: MDHEN, SYDVKM. The CDR3, as DNA: TGTGCCAGCAACAGAGTCTATGGCTACACCTTC. This gives the protein CASNRVYGYTF.

This chain uses TRBV27 with TRBJ1-5; TRBD1 agrees at 10 bases. Germline CDR1 is MNHEY and CDR2 is SMNVEV (reference sequence). This CDR3 is built from 14 residues. J was trimmed by 6 bases and V by 3 bases; bases with no gene match: 2. The CDR3 spells CASSLRDRGQPQHF. The CDR3 bases are TGTGCCAGCAGTTTGAGGGACAGGGGTCAGCCCCAGCATTTT.

The J gene is TRBJ1-2, the V gene TRBV14; 12 bases fit TRBD1. Trimming at V came to 5 bases and at J to 5 bases, leaving 12 bases not matched to a gene. Germline CDR1 SGHDN, CDR2 FVKESK. The CDR3 extends over 17 amino acids. The CDR3 region has the DNA TGTGCCAGCAGCAAAGGTTGGGACAGGGGGCTCGGGTATGGCTACACCTTC. Protein sequence: CASSKGWDRGLGYGYTF. The full variable domain, completed using reference TRBV14 and TRBJ1-2, is EAGVTQFPSHSVIEKGQTVTLRCDPISGHDNLYWYRRVMGKEIKFLLHFVKESKQDESGMPNNRFLAERTGGTYSTLKVQPAELEDSGVYFCASSKGWDRGLGYGYTFGSGTRLTVV.

This clone occurred once. The chain uses TRBV27 and TRBJ2-3; D not certain. The V end lost 3 bases, the J end lost 2 bases, and 9 bases lay between the germline ends. The CDR3 consists of 14 residues. Germline loops: CDR1 MNHEY, CDR2 SMNVEV (reference sequence). The DNA for the CDR3 is TGTGCCAGCAGTTTCGCGCCTCCCACAGATACGCAGTATTTT. It yields the protein CASSFAPPTDTQYF.

The chain uses TRBV6-5 and TRBJ1-1, with D perhaps matching TRBD1 (6 bases). The CDR3 consists of 15 residues. The germline gives CDR1 MNHEY, CDR2 SVGAGI. Between the trimmed V and J ends, which lost 0 bases and 11 bases, there was a span of 19 bases. The CDR3 loop reads CASSYSPQGKYWAFF. The CDR3 region has the DNA TGTGCCAGCAGTTACTCTCCACAGGGAAAATACTGGGCTTTCTTT.

The chain carries TRBV10-3 and TRBJ1-3, with 9 bases matching TRBD1. Germline V gene lookup returns CDR1 ENHRY and CDR2 SYGVKD. CDR3 size: 17 residues. Trimming took 2 bases from V and 2 from J; bases not matched to a gene: 7. CDR3 nucleotides: TGTGCCATCAGTGAGAGATACAGGGGGCAAACTGGAAACACCATATATTTT. This translates into CAISERYRGQTGNTIYF.

This clone has just a few counts. V usage is TRBV5-1 and J usage is TRBJ1-2; weak D call: TRBD1 (6 bases). Between the trimmed V and J ends, which lost 4 bases and 5 bases, there was a span of 21 bases. Germline V lookup: CDR1 SGHRS, CDR2 YFSETQ. This CDR3 comprises 16 residues. Here the CDR3 reads CASSKEQGEGAYGYTF. For the CDR3, the DNA is TGCGCCAGCAGCAAGGAACAGGGCGAGGGAGCTTATGGCTACACCTTC.

The CDR3 coding sequence is TGTGCCAGCAGCGCGACCGGGACAACCTATGGCTACACCTTC. Its translation: CASSATGTTYGYTF. The genes are TRBV11-2 and TRBJ1-2, with D maybe TRBD1 (6 bases). The CDR3 runs 14 residues. V shed 5 bases and J shed 4 bases, with 14 bases lying between them. The germline CDR1 and CDR2 sequences are SGHAT and FQNNGV.

The V call is TRBV29-1, the J call TRBJ2-7; no firm D call. V lost 0 bases and J 2 bases, leaving 5 bases between the germline ends. This CDR3 has 12 residues. CDR1 is SQVTM, CDR2 ANQGSEA, per germline. CDR3 in DNA: TGCAGCGTTGAAGATAAGCCCTACGAGCAGTACTTC. Its protein product is CSVEDKPYEQYF.

The chain has TRBV6-5 and TRBJ1-5; 7 bases match TRBD1. Germline V gene data show CDR1 as MNHEY and CDR2 as SVGAGI. With 6 bases clipped from V and 2 bases from J, the junction kept 7 bases outside the gene matches. The length of the CDR3 is 15 residues. CDR3 in DNA: TGTGCCAGCAGCCGCTCCGGGACAGGCAATCAGCCCCAGCATTTT. It is translated as CASSRSGTGNQPQHF.

This chain uses TRBV5-1 with TRBJ1-2; 8 nucleotides match TRBD1. Germline values: CDR1 SGHRS, CDR2 YFSETQ. The J segment lost 4 bases and the V segment lost 7 bases, leaving 15 bases of the junction unmatched. The CDR3 consists of 16 residues. The CDR3 nucleotides are TGCGCCAGCTACCCGCTAATCGGACAGGGAAGCTATGGCTACACCTTC. As protein: CASYPLIGQGSYGYTF.

The table lists this clone with a few counts. In DNA form, the CDR3 reads TGTGCCAGCAGCTTATGGGGGGGCTATGGCTACACCTTC. Encoded protein: CASSLWGGYGYTF. The chain uses TRBV11-3 and TRBJ1-2; D is perhaps TRBD1 (5 bases). The CDR3 spans 13 residues. Trimming shortened V by 2 bases and J by 4 bases, and 8 bases separated the two germline ends. CDR1 and CDR2 (germline): SGHNT, YENEEA. The entire variable domain, with the rest obtained from reference TRBV11-3 and TRBJ1-2, is as follows: EAGVVQSPRYKIIEKKQPVAFWCNPISGHNTLYWYLQNLGQGPELLIRYENEEAVDDSQLPKDRFSAERLKGVDSTLKIQPAELGDSAVYLCASSLWGGYGYTFGSGTRLTVV.

The chain employs TRBV6-6 and TRBJ2-1, with D possibly TRBD1 on 6 matching bases. The CDR3 has 14 residues. Germline-derived CDR1 and CDR2 are MNHNY and SVGAGI (reference sequence). The ends were cut back, 7 bases at V and 5 bases at J, with 15 bases in the middle. CDR3: CASTVTTGNNEQFF. In DNA, the CDR3 is TGTGCCAGCACGGTTACAACAGGGAACAATGAGCAGTTCTTC.

The V gene is TRBV14, the J gene TRBJ1-2; TRBD1 matches 7 bases. The CDR3 contains 15 residues. V lost 4 bases to trimming and J lost 2 bases; unmatched junction nucleotides: 7. Germline V gene data show CDR1 as SGHDN and CDR2 as FVKESK. This chain's CDR3 is CASSPRQGRNYGYTF. The CDR3 DNA sequence: TGTGCCAGCAGCCCGAGACAGGGCAGGAACTATGGCTACACCTTC.

The V call is TRBV28, the J call TRBJ1-5, with 7 bases aligning to TRBD1. Germline V lookup: CDR1 MDHEN, CDR2 SYDVKM. The CDR3 loop spans 14 amino acids. The V gene end was trimmed by 7 bases and the J gene end by 3 bases; junction bases not matched to a gene: 6. The CDR3 DNA reads as TGTGCCAGCAATCTCGGGACAGTCAATCAGCCCCAGCATTTT. It encodes CASNLGTVNQPQHF.

The chain uses TRBV11-3 and TRBJ2-1; the match to TRBD2 covers 14 bases. The trim removed 8 bases at V and 7 bases at J, leaving 4 bases unmatched. Germline V lookup: CDR1 SGHNT, CDR2 YENEEA. The CDR3 has 14 residues. CDR3 sequence reads: CASSRLAGGNEQFF. CDR3 bases: TGTGCCAGCTCAAGACTAGCGGGGGGGAATGAGCAGTTCTTC.

This chain connects TRBV5-6 to TRBJ2-5, with 8 positions matching TRBD2. Germline CDR1 and CDR2: SGHDT and YYEEEE. CDR3 length: 15 amino acids. V shed 1 base and J 5 bases; nucleotides not matched to a gene: 7. DNA for the CDR3: TGTGCCAGCAGCTTGAACGGGGGGGCCTTGGAGACCCAGTACTTC. Its translation is CASSLNGGALETQYF. Full variable domain (missing parts from reference TRBV5-6 and TRBJ2-5): DAGVTQSPTHLIKTRGQQVTLRCSPKSGHDTVSWYQQALGQGPQFIFQYYEEEERQRGNFPDRFSGHQFPNYSSELNVNALLLGDSALYLCASSLNGGALETQYFGPGTRLLVL.

This chain uses TRBV6-1 with TRBJ1-6, with D hard to call. Trimming cost V 2 bases and J 5 bases, with 13 bases left between them. The germline V gene encodes CDR1 MNHNS and CDR2 SASEGT. This CDR3 is built from 16 residues. Written as DNA, the CDR3 is TGTGCCAGCAGTGAACATGGCAGCGAAAATAATTCACCCCTCCACTTT. It yields the protein CASSEHGSENNSPLHF.

The chain recombines TRBV18 with TRBJ1-3, with D perhaps matching TRBD1 (6 bases). The ends were cut back, 1 base at V and 3 bases at J, with 13 bases in the middle. CDR1 and CDR2 (germline): KGHSH, LQKENI. The CDR3 spans 16 residues. Here the CDR3 DNA reads TGTGCCAGCTCACCACGCGACGCAGGGGATGGAAACACCATATATTTT. Encoded protein: CASSPRDAGDGNTIYF.

The chain combines TRBV27 with TRBJ2-7; TRBD1 agrees at 9 bases. V lost 3 bases, J lost 6 bases, and 9 bases stayed unmatched. There are 15 residues in the CDR3. CDR1 MNHEY and CDR2 SMNVEV come from the germline V gene (reference sequence). CDR3 bases: TGTGCCAGCAGTTTTTCCGGGACAGGGATCGTCGAGCAGTACTTC. This translates into CASSFSGTGIVEQYF.

The rearrangement links TRBV30 to TRBJ2-6; TRBD1 matches 7 bases. CDR1 and CDR2 (germline): GTSNPN, SVGIG (reference sequence). The CDR3 runs to 15 residues. V gave up 4 bases and J gave up 4 bases; unmatched junction bases: 7. Written as DNA, the CDR3 is TGTGCCTGGACCACCGGGACAGACGGGGCCAACGTCCTGACTTTC. Translation gives CAWTTGTDGANVLTF. The full variable domain, in which reference TRBV30 and TRBJ2-6 provide the parts outside the CDR3, is SQTIHQWPATLVQPVGSPLSLECTVEGTSNPNLYWYRQAAGRGLQLLFYSVGIGQISSEVPQNLSASRPQDRQFILSSKKLLLSDSGFYLCAWTTGTDGANVLTFGAGSRLTVL.